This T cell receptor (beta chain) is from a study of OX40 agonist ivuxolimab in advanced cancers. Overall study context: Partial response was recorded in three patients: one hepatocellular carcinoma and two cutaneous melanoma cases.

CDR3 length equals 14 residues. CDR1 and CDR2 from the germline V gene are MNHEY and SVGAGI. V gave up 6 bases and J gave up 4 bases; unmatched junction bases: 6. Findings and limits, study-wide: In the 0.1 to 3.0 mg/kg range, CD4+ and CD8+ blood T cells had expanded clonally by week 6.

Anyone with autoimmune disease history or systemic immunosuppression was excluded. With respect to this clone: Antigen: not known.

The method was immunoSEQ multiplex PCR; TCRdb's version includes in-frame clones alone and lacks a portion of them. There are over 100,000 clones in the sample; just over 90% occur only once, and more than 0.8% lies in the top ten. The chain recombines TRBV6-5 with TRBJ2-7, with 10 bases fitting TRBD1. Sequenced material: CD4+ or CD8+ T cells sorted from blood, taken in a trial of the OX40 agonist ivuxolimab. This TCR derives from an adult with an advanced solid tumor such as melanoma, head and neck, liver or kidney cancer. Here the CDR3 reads CASSKGQGQYEQYF. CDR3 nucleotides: TGTGCCAGCAGCAAGGGACAGGGGCAATACGAGCAGTACTTC.